This TCR beta chain was documented in a study of memory CD4+ T cells and cytomegalovirus serostatus. Generated by immunoSEQ multiplex PCR, the TCRdb table keeps only in-frame clones and is missing some. The repertoire holds tens of thousands of clones, with roughly three quarters as singletons. There are 14 residues in the CDR3. The V and J ends lost 5 bases and 8 bases, in that order; junction bases with no gene match: 8. Germline CDR1 and CDR2: MNHEY and SVGAGI. Single viable CD3+CD4+CD8-CD45RO+ cells were sorted as the memory CD4+ T cells. The sequencing sample was made of memory CD4+ T cells from blood. This clonotype was sampled from an adult in good health and CMV-seronegative. The rearrangement links TRBV6-5 to TRBJ1-4; 7 bases are a match to TRBD1. CDR3 amino acids: CASSQGDRAEKLFF. The CDR3 nucleotides read TGTGCCAGCAGTCAGGGAGACAGGGCCGAAAAACTGTTTTTT.